These T cell receptor beta chains were read from a single sample in a study of blood T cell repertoires in COVID-19. Data came from immunoSEQ multiplex PCR; TCRdb stores just in-frame clones and leaves some out. This sample yields fewer than 250,000 clones, of which about nine tenths are seen a single time; 7% to 9% belongs to the top ten. Input material: PBMCs or T cells enriched from blood (not recorded which). The receptor set was obtained from a man aged 25-45 years in a cohort exposed to, infected with or recovered from COVID-19 (not recorded which). CDR3s include the opening cysteine and the closing phenylalanine or tryptophan. The D gene is left open where the match is weak. Size is stated for part of the rows, as once, few or many counts, or as a class when the clone is expanded.

J gene: TRBJ2-1; D gene: TRBD2; V gene: TRBV7-8; clone size: NA; CDR3 protein: CASSFREGPGEQFF; CDR3 DNA: TGTGCCAGCAGCTTCCGGGAGGGCCCGGGTGAGCAGTTCTTC
J gene: TRBJ1-2; D gene: NA; V gene: TRBV4-2; clone size: NA; CDR3 protein: CASSQDPRWVHGYTF; CDR3 DNA: TGTGCCAGCAGCCAAGATCCCAGGTGGGTCCATGGCTACACCTTC
J gene: TRBJ1-2; D gene: TRBD1; V gene: TRBV28; clone size: NA; CDR3 protein: CASSPFLGGADYGYTF; CDR3 DNA: TGTGCCAGCAGCCCTTTTTTAGGGGGCGCGGACTATGGCTACACCTTC
J gene: TRBJ2-7; D gene: TRBD1; V gene: TRBV7-2; clone size: NA; CDR3 protein: CASSLARGQAKGEQYF; CDR3 DNA: TGTGCCAGCAGCTTAGCGCGGGGACAGGCAAAAGGCGAGCAGTACTTC
J gene: TRBJ1-5; D gene: NA; V gene: TRBV7-2; clone size: NA; CDR3 protein: CASSLEARLGQPQHF; CDR3 DNA: TGTGCCAGCAGCTTAGAGGCCAGGTTGGGTCAGCCCCAGCATTTT
J gene: TRBJ2-2; D gene: NA; V gene: TRBV27; clone size: NA; CDR3 protein: CASSGARRTGELFF; CDR3 DNA: TGTGCCAGCAGTGGGGCAAGGCGCACCGGGGAGCTGTTTTTT
J gene: TRBJ2-7; D gene: TRBD1; V gene: TRBV19; clone size: NA; CDR3 protein: CASSMGQGQNEQYF; CDR3 DNA: TGTGCCAGTAGTATGGGCCAGGGACAGAACGAGCAGTACTTC
J gene: TRBJ1-5; D gene: NA; V gene: TRBV19; clone size: NA; CDR3 protein: CASSISGPGGQPQHF; CDR3 DNA: TGTGCCAGTAGTATTAGCGGGCCAGGAGGACAGCCCCAGCATTTT
J gene: TRBJ2-5; D gene: NA; V gene: TRBV27; clone size: NA; CDR3 protein: CASSFRDLGTQYF; CDR3 DNA: TGTGCCAGCAGTTTTAGGGACTTAGGGACCCAGTACTTC
J gene: TRBJ1-4; D gene: TRBD1; V gene: TRBV3-1/TRBV3-2; clone size: once; CDR3 protein: CASSQRMTGNEKLFF; CDR3 DNA: TGTGCCAGCAGCCAGCGGATGACAGGGAATGAAAAACTGTTTTTT
J gene: TRBJ1-2; D gene: TRBD1; V gene: TRBV6-5; clone size: NA; CDR3 protein: CASSITGAARDGYTF; CDR3 DNA: TGTGCCAGCAGTATTACAGGGGCCGCCAGGGATGGCTACACCTTC
J gene: TRBJ2-1; D gene: TRBD2; V gene: TRBV7-2; clone size: NA; CDR3 protein: CASTIRLQGLAGAYNEQFF; CDR3 DNA: TGTGCCAGCACGATCCGACTCCAGGGGCTAGCGGGAGCCTACAATGAGCAGTTCTTC
J gene: TRBJ2-7; D gene: NA; V gene: TRBV28; clone size: NA; CDR3 protein: CASSSPGEGPEQYF; CDR3 DNA: TGTGCCAGCAGTTCCCCGGGAGAGGGGCCCGAGCAGTACTTC
J gene: TRBJ1-1; D gene: NA; V gene: TRBV11-2; clone size: NA; CDR3 protein: CASSSGRQWNTEAFF; CDR3 DNA: TGTGCCAGCAGCTCCGGGCGACAGTGGAACACTGAAGCTTTCTTT
J gene: TRBJ1-5; D gene: NA; V gene: TRBV12-3/TRBV12-4; clone size: NA; CDR3 protein: CASSFQSNQPQHF; CDR3 DNA: TGTGCCAGCAGTTTTCAGAGCAATCAGCCCCAGCATTTT
J gene: TRBJ2-1; D gene: NA; V gene: TRBV27; clone size: NA; CDR3 protein: CASSFEGYNEQFF; CDR3 DNA: TGTGCCAGCAGTTTCGAGGGCTACAATGAGCAGTTCTTC
J gene: TRBJ2-7; D gene: NA; V gene: TRBV6-6; clone size: NA; CDR3 protein: CASRLDRTYEQYF; CDR3 DNA: TGTGCCAGCAGGTTAGACAGGACCTACGAGCAGTACTTC
J gene: TRBJ2-3; D gene: NA; V gene: TRBV28; clone size: NA; CDR3 protein: CATSFGSGSTVSDTQYF; CDR3 DNA: TGTGCCACCAGTTTTGGGAGCGGGTCGACGGTATCAGATACGCAGTATTTT
J gene: TRBJ1-1; D gene: TRBD1; V gene: TRBV6-5; clone size: NA; CDR3 protein: CASSDWDRGEAFF; CDR3 DNA: TGTGCCAGCAGCGATTGGGACAGGGGGGAAGCTTTCTTT
J gene: TRBJ2-1; D gene: NA; V gene: TRBV7-9; clone size: once; CDR3 protein: CASSSLEDEQFF; CDR3 DNA: TGTGCCAGCAGCTCCCTAGAAGATGAGCAGTTCTTC
J gene: TRBJ2-1; D gene: TRBD1; V gene: TRBV19; clone size: NA; CDR3 protein: CASSFFGTDNEQFF; CDR3 DNA: TGTGCCAGTAGTTTCTTCGGGACAGACAATGAGCAGTTCTTC
J gene: TRBJ2-1; D gene: NA; V gene: TRBV6-5; clone size: NA; CDR3 protein: CASSYSLHYSYNEQFF; CDR3 DNA: TGTGCCAGCAGTTACTCCCTCCACTACTCCTACAATGAGCAGTTCTTC
J gene: TRBJ2-4; D gene: NA; V gene: TRBV28; clone size: NA; CDR3 protein: CASSEKVSGRVAKNIQYF; CDR3 DNA: TGTGCCAGCAGTGAGAAGGTTTCTGGGCGCGTTGCCAAAAACATTCAGTACTTC
J gene: TRBJ1-5; D gene: TRBD1; V gene: TRBV5-1; clone size: NA; CDR3 protein: CASSLEGTGVDPQHF; CDR3 DNA: TGCGCCAGCAGCTTGGAAGGGACAGGGGTTGATCCCCAGCATTTT
J gene: TRBJ1-5; D gene: NA; V gene: TRBV24-1; clone size: NA; CDR3 protein: CATSPHGEGGNQPQHF; CDR3 DNA: TGTGCCACCAGTCCGCACGGGGAGGGGGGCAATCAGCCCCAGCATTTT
J gene: TRBJ1-2; D gene: TRBD1; V gene: TRBV28; clone size: once; CDR3 protein: CASSLRGLTF; CDR3 DNA: TGTGCCAGCAGTTTGAGGGGGCTCACCTTC
J gene: TRBJ2-2; D gene: TRBD2; V gene: TRBV3-1/TRBV3-2; clone size: NA; CDR3 protein: CASSELASLNTGELFF; CDR3 DNA: TGTGCCAGCAGCGAACTAGCGTCCCTGAACACCGGGGAGCTGTTTTTT
J gene: TRBJ1-3; D gene: NA; V gene: TRBV2; clone size: once; CDR3 protein: CASSEGTSASGNTIYF; CDR3 DNA: TGTGCCAGCAGTGAAGGCACCTCTGCGTCTGGAAACACCATATATTTT
J gene: TRBJ2-2; D gene: TRBD1; V gene: TRBV12-5; clone size: NA; CDR3 protein: CASGLWGTEGTGELFF; CDR3 DNA: TGTGCTAGTGGTTTGTGGGGGACAGAAGGCACCGGGGAGCTGTTTTTT
J gene: TRBJ2-1; D gene: TRBD2; V gene: TRBV9; clone size: NA; CDR3 protein: CASSGPTSGRAGEQFF; CDR3 DNA: TGTGCCAGCAGCGGCCCGACTAGCGGGAGGGCCGGTGAGCAGTTCTTC
J gene: TRBJ2-7; D gene: NA; V gene: TRBV7-9; clone size: NA; CDR3 protein: CASSFHRQDYEQYF; CDR3 DNA: TGTGCCAGCAGCTTTCACAGACAAGACTACGAGCAGTACTTC
J gene: TRBJ2-3; D gene: NA; V gene: TRBV7-9; clone size: NA; CDR3 protein: CASNLGSTDTQYF; CDR3 DNA: TGTGCCAGCAACCTCGGTAGCACAGATACGCAGTATTTT
J gene: TRBJ1-2; D gene: NA; V gene: TRBV11-2; clone size: NA; CDR3 protein: CASSLEDSTYGYTF; CDR3 DNA: TGTGCCAGCAGCTTAGAGGACAGTACCTATGGCTACACCTTC
J gene: TRBJ2-7; D gene: NA; V gene: TRBV7-9; clone size: NA; CDR3 protein: CASSARRGASYEQYF; CDR3 DNA: TGTGCCAGCAGCGCCCGGCGGGGAGCATCCTACGAGCAGTACTTC
J gene: TRBJ2-3; D gene: TRBD1; V gene: TRBV19; clone size: NA; CDR3 protein: CASSIAAGGFRSTDTQYF; CDR3 DNA: TGTGCCAGTAGTATTGCGGCAGGGGGCTTCCGTAGCACAGATACGCAGTATTTT
J gene: TRBJ1-1; D gene: NA; V gene: TRBV7-9; clone size: NA; CDR3 protein: CASSPLAKASGAFF; CDR3 DNA: TGTGCCAGCAGCCCCTTGGCCAAGGCATCCGGGGCTTTCTTT
J gene: TRBJ2-7; D gene: NA; V gene: TRBV19; clone size: once; CDR3 protein: CASSREGAAEQYF; CDR3 DNA: TGTGCCAGTAGTCGTGAGGGTGCGGCCGAGCAGTACTTC
J gene: TRBJ2-4; D gene: TRBD2; V gene: TRBV5-1; clone size: NA; CDR3 protein: CASSLEPSSGLAKNIQYF; CDR3 DNA: TGCGCCAGCAGCTTGGAACCCTCTAGCGGATTAGCCAAAAACATTCAGTACTTC
J gene: TRBJ2-5; D gene: NA; V gene: TRBV7-2; clone size: NA; CDR3 protein: CASSVRHTVETQYF; CDR3 DNA: TGTGCCAGCAGCGTTCGACACACCGTAGAGACCCAGTACTTC
J gene: TRBJ1-1; D gene: TRBD1; V gene: TRBV28; clone size: NA; CDR3 protein: CASSLQGERAFF; CDR3 DNA: TGTGCCAGCAGTCTCCAGGGGGAAAGAGCTTTCTTT
J gene: TRBJ2-1; D gene: NA; V gene: TRBV5-8; clone size: NA; CDR3 protein: CASSDKTQIRGNEQFF; CDR3 DNA: TGTGCCAGCAGCGACAAGACGCAAATTAGGGGGAATGAGCAGTTCTTC
J gene: TRBJ2-1; D gene: TRBD2; V gene: TRBV7-2; clone size: NA; CDR3 protein: CASSLGVGGRVNEQFF; CDR3 DNA: TGTGCCAGCAGCTTAGGTGTCGGCGGGAGAGTCAATGAGCAGTTCTTC
J gene: TRBJ1-2; D gene: NA; V gene: TRBV14; clone size: NA; CDR3 protein: CASSQMRERGYTF; CDR3 DNA: TGTGCCAGCAGCCAAATGCGGGAGAGAGGCTACACCTTC
J gene: TRBJ1-2; D gene: TRBD1; V gene: TRBV4-1; clone size: NA; CDR3 protein: CASSQGLGQGQYGYTF; CDR3 DNA: TGCGCCAGCAGCCAAGGCCTTGGACAGGGGCAATATGGCTACACCTTC
J gene: TRBJ1-1; D gene: NA; V gene: TRBV18; clone size: NA; CDR3 protein: CASSPITGYMNTEAFF; CDR3 DNA: TGTGCCAGCTCACCGATTACAGGGTATATGAACACTGAAGCTTTCTTT
J gene: TRBJ2-3; D gene: TRBD2; V gene: TRBV7-3; clone size: NA; CDR3 protein: CASSLEAGADTQYF; CDR3 DNA: TGTGCCAGCAGCTTAGAAGCGGGAGCAGATACGCAGTATTTT
J gene: TRBJ1-2; D gene: NA; V gene: TRBV7-2; clone size: NA; CDR3 protein: CASSSITGSYGYTF; CDR3 DNA: TGTGCCAGCAGCTCAATAACAGGTAGCTATGGCTACACCTTC
J gene: TRBJ1-2; D gene: TRBD1; V gene: TRBV10-3; clone size: NA; CDR3 protein: CAISDQGASGYTF; CDR3 DNA: TGTGCCATCAGTGACCAGGGGGCTAGTGGCTACACCTTC
J gene: TRBJ2-2; D gene: NA; V gene: TRBV6-5; clone size: NA; CDR3 protein: CASSSPGQSNTGELFF; CDR3 DNA: TGTGCCAGCAGTTCTCCAGGACAGTCGAACACCGGGGAGCTGTTTTTT
J gene: TRBJ1-1; D gene: TRBD1; V gene: TRBV5-1; clone size: NA; CDR3 protein: CASNQQGNKNTEAFF; CDR3 DNA: TGCGCCAGCAACCAACAGGGGAATAAGAACACTGAAGCTTTCTTT
J gene: TRBJ1-5; D gene: NA; V gene: TRBV28; clone size: few; CDR3 protein: CATMGAIGGNQPQHF; CDR3 DNA: TGTGCCACCATGGGGGCAATTGGCGGCAATCAGCCCCAGCATTTT
J gene: TRBJ1-5; D gene: NA; V gene: TRBV27; clone size: NA; CDR3 protein: CASSFSVSNQPQHF; CDR3 DNA: TGTGCCAGCAGTTTTTCTGTTAGCAATCAGCCCCAGCATTTT
J gene: TRBJ1-5; D gene: NA; V gene: TRBV12-2; clone size: NA; CDR3 protein: CASRSSGHRHDNQPQHF; CDR3 DNA: TGTGCAAGTCGCTCCTCTGGACACCGTCATGACAATCAGCCCCAGCATTTT
J gene: TRBJ1-1; D gene: NA; V gene: TRBV6-5; clone size: NA; CDR3 protein: CASSYSSTPPRTEAFF; CDR3 DNA: TGTGCCAGCAGTTACTCGTCAACACCCCCGAGGACTGAAGCTTTCTTT
J gene: TRBJ2-5; D gene: NA; V gene: TRBV14; clone size: NA; CDR3 protein: CASREGGSMRETQYF; CDR3 DNA: TGTGCCAGCAGAGAAGGAGGGTCGATGAGGGAGACCCAGTACTTC
J gene: TRBJ2-1; D gene: NA; V gene: TRBV29-1; clone size: NA; CDR3 protein: CSGWRGLSSYNEQFF; CDR3 DNA: TGCAGCGGATGGCGAGGACTGAGCTCCTACAATGAGCAGTTCTTC
J gene: TRBJ2-3; D gene: TRBD1; V gene: TRBV10-2; clone size: NA; CDR3 protein: CASRAGGQGNTQYF; CDR3 DNA: TGCGCCAGCAGAGCAGGGGGCCAAGGAAATACGCAGTATTTT